What follows describes a single T cell receptor beta chain. This receptor's antigen is unknown. The record has no base qualities; no much larger clone is one base away. Library preparation used RT-PCR. Reads for this sample came from a NextSeq 550. TCRdb trimmed public reads at Q25 via fastp, called clones via MiXCR and kept in-frame beta chains. Every distinct CDR3 protein forms one entry, paired with its most common genes and DNA. For this sample there are 85,000 to 90,000 distinct CDR3 sequences; about 48% appear just once. Jointly, the top ten make up 50% to 75% of the sample. This entry is derived from a study of patients and donors after allogeneic stem cell transplantation (dated by TCRdb to about 2020). Taken from cysteine to phenylalanine, the CDR3 has 12 residues. The sequence is cut down to CDR3 DNA, 36 bases in frame from base 1. Trimming at the junction amounts to 0 bases on V and 8 bases on J, and the germline ends lie 6 bases apart. From the germline V gene, CDR1 is SGHRS and CDR2 is YFSETQ.

Sequenced input: blood, either unsorted or a sorted T cell fraction (not recorded which). The V and J genes are TRBV5-1 and TRBJ1-3; TRBD1 is a weak D gene call, 5 bases matching. The clonotype was recovered from a human donor who was either an allogeneic HSCT recipient or a stem cell or donor lymphocyte infusion donor (not recorded which). It is not recorded whose cells these are; they may come from a transplant donor. The CDR3 in this case is CASSLAGDTIYF. The DNA sequence is given as TGCGCCAGCAGCTTGGCGGGGGACACCATATATTTT.